This T cell receptor beta chain was identified during a study of vaccination and CD4 T cells after COVID-19. The study sequenced cultured CD4+ T cell DNA using the Oncomine TCR Beta short-read assay. Using its own MiXCR run on the PCR reads, TCRdb lists one record per CDR3 protein. The sample has 15,000 to 20,000 distinct CDR3 sequences, over 45% seen once. As to treatment: roughly 10-day PBMC culture with coronavirus spike peptide pools or control peptides (ViraFEST assay). Antigen-specific T cell expansion with peptide pools preceded TCR sequencing in the ViraFEST approach. Turning to this clonotype: Its antigen remains unknown.

CDR3 length: 15 amino acids. CDR1 is KGHSH and CDR2 is LQKENI in the germline V gene. V was pared by 0 bases and J by 0 bases, with 8 bases between. The TCR originated in a human donor with COVID-19. The V and J genes are TRBV18 and TRBJ2-5, with D unresolved. Sequencing was carried out using cultured CD4+ T cells from blood. CDR3 in DNA: TGTGCCAGCTCACCACCAGTGGAAGACCAAGAGACCCAGTACTTC. It translates to CASSPPVEDQETQYF. The full variable domain, rest sourced from reference TRBV18 and TRBJ2-5, is NAGVMQNPRHLVRRRGQEARLRCSPMKGHSHVYWYRQLPEEGLKFMVYLQKENIIDESGMPKERFSAEFPKEGPSILRIQQVVRGDSAAYFCASSPPVEDQETQYFGPGTRLLVL.